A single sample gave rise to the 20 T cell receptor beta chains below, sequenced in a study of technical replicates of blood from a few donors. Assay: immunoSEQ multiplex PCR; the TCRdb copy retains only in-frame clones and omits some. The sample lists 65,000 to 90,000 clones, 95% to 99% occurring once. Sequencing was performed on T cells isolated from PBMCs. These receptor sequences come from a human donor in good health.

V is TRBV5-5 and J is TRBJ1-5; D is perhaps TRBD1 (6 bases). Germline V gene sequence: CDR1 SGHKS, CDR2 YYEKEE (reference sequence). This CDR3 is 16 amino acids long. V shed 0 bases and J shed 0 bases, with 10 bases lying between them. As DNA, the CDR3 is TGTGCCAGCAGCTTGGACAGGGCTTATAGCAATCAGCCCCAGCATTTT. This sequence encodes CASSLDRAYSNQPQHF.

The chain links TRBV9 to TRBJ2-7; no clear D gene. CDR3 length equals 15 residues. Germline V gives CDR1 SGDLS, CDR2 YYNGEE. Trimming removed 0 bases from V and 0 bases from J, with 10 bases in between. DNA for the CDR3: TGTGCCAGCAGCGTAGGAGGCGGCTTCTCCTACGAGCAGTACTTC. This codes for CASSVGGGFSYEQYF.

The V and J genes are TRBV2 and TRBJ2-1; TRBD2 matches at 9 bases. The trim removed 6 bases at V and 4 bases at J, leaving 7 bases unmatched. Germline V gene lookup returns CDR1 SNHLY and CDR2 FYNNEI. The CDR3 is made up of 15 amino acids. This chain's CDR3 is CASSARTSDYNEQFF. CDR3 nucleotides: TGTGCCAGCAGCGCCAGGACTAGCGATTACAATGAGCAGTTCTTC. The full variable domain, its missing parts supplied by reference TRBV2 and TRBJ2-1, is EPEVTQTPSHQVTQMGQEVILRCVPISNHLYFYWYRQILGQKVEFLVSFYNNEISEKSEIFDDQFSVERPDGSNFTLKIRSTKLEDSAMYFCASSARTSDYNEQFFGPGTRLTVL.

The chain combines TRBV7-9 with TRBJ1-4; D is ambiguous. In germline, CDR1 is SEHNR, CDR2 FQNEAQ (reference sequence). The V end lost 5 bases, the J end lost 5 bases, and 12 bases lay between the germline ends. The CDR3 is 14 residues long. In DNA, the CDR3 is TGTGCCAGCAGCCTGAGGGAGGCAAATGAAAAACTGTTTTTT. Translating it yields CASSLREANEKLFF.

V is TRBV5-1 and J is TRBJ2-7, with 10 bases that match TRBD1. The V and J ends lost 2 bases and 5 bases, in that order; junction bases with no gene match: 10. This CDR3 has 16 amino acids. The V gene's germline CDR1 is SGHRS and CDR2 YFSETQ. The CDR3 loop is CASSFSRDRGSHEQYF. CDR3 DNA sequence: TGCGCCAGCAGCTTTAGCCGGGACAGGGGTTCCCACGAGCAGTACTTC.

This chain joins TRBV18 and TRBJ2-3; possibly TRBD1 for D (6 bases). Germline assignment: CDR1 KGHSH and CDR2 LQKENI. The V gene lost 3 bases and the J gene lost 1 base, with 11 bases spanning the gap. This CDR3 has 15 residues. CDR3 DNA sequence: TGTGCCAGCTCACCTGGACAGTGGGGCACAGATACGCAGTATTTT. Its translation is CASSPGQWGTDTQYF.

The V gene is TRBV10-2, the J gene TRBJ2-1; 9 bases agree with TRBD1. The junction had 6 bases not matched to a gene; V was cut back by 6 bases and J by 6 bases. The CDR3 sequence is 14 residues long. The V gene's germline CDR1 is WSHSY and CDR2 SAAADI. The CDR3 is CASSHGQGSNEQFF. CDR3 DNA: TGCGCCAGCAGCCACGGACAGGGGAGCAATGAGCAGTTCTTC.

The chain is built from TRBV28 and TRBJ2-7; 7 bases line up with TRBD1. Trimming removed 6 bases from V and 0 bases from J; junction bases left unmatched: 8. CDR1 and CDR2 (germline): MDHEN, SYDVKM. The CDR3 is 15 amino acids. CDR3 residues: CASRRMGTDSYEQYF. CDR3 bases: TGTGCCAGCAGGAGAATGGGGACAGACTCCTACGAGCAGTACTTC.

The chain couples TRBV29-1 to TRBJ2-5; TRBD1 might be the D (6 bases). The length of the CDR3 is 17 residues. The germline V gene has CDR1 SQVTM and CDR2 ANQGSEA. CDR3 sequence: CSIRPNFKTGRTETQYF. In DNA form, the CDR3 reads TGCAGTATACGCCCGAATTTTAAGACAGGTAGAACAGAGACCCAGTACTTC.

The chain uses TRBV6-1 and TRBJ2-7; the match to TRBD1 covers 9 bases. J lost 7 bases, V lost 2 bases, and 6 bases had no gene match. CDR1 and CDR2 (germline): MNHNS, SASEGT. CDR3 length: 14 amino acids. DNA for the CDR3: TGTGCCAGCAGTGAAAGGACAGGGGCTGGGGAGCAGTACTTC. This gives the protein CASSERTGAGEQYF.

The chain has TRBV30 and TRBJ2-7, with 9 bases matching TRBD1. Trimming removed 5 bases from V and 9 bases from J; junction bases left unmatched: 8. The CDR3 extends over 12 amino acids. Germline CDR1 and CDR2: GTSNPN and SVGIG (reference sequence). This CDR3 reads CAWDLGQGVQYF. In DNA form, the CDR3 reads TGTGCCTGGGACCTGGGACAGGGAGTGCAGTACTTC. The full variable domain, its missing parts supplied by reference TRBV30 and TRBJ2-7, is SQTIHQWPATLVQPVGSPLSLECTVEGTSNPNLYWYRQAAGRGLQLLFYSVGIGQISSEVPQNLSASRPQDRQFILSSKKLLLSDSGFYLCAWDLGQGVQYFGPGTRLTVT.

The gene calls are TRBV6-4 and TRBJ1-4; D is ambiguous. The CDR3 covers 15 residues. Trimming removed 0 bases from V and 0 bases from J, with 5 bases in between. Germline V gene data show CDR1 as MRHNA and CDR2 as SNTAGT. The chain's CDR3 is CASSDSSATNEKLFF. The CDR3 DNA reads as TGTGCCAGCAGTGACTCTTCAGCAACTAATGAAAAACTGTTTTTT.

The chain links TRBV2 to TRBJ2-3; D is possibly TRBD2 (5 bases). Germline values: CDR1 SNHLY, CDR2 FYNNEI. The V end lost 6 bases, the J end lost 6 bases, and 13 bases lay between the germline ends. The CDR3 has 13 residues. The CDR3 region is CASRRLPLDTQYF. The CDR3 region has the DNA TGTGCCAGCAGAAGACTACCGCTGGATACGCAGTATTTT.

CDR3 protein: CASSFTGLEQFF. CDR3 nucleotides: TGTGCCAGCAGCTTTACGGGTCTGGAGCAGTTCTTC. J is TRBJ2-1 and V is TRBV11-2; D gene unclear. CDR1 is SGHAT and CDR2 is FQNNGV in the germline V gene. The V end was cut by 3 bases, the J end by 10 bases, with 10 bases between. The CDR3 is 12 amino acids.

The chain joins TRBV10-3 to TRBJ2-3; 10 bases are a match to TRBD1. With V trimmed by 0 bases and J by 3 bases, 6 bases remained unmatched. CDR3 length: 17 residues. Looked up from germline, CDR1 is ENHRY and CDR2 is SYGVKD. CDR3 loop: CAISESGGTGATDTQYF. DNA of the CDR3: TGTGCCATCAGTGAGTCGGGAGGGACAGGGGCGACAGATACGCAGTATTTT.

DNA for the CDR3: TGTGCCAGCAGTTACATGACTAGTGGTAACGAGCAGTTCTTC. It encodes CASSYMTSGNEQFF. V is TRBV6-5 and J is TRBJ2-1, with D maybe TRBD2 (6 bases). The germline V gene has CDR1 MNHEY and CDR2 SVGAGI. The V gene lost 2 bases and the J gene lost 10 bases, with 15 bases spanning the gap. This CDR3 contains 14 residues.

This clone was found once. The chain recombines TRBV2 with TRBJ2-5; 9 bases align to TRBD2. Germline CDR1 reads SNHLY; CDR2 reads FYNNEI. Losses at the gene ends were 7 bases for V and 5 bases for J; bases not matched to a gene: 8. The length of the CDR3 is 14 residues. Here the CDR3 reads CASTSSGSGETQYF. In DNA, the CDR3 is TGTGCCAGCACGAGTAGCGGGAGTGGTGAGACCCAGTACTTC.

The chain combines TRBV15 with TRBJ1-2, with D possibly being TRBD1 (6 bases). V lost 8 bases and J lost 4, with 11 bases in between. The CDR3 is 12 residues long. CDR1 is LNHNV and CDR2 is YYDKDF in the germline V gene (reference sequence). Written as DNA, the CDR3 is TGTGCCACCTCGAAGGACAGCTATGGCTACACCTTC. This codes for CATSKDSYGYTF.

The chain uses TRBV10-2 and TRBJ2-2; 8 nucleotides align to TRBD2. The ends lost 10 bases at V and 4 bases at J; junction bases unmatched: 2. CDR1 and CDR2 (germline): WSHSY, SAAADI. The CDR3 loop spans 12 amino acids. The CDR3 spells CATGRGTGELFF. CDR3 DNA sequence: TGCGCCACCGGGAGGGGCACCGGGGAGCTGTTTTTT.

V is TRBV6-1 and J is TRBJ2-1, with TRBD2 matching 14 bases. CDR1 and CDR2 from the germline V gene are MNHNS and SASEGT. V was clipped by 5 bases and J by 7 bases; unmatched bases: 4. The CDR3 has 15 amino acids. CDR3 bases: TGTGCCAGCAGTACCGGGACTAGCGGGAGAAATGAGCAGTTCTTC. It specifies CASSTGTSGRNEQFF.